This T cell receptor (beta chain) was obtained from a study of blood T cell repertoires in COVID-19. Study-wide context: Acute and convalescent COVID-19 specimens originated in the United States, Italy and Spain.

The Seattle patients, enrolled during active infection, were followed longitudinally. There are 16 residues in the CDR3. Germline V gene sequence: CDR1 MDHEN, CDR2 SYDVKM. V dropped 4 bases and J dropped 4; count of bases not matched to a gene: 8. The protocol was immunoSEQ multiplex PCR, while the TCRdb copy is restricted to in-frame clones and leaves out a portion. The repertoire has 150,000 or so clones, approximately 87% of them found once; the top ten carry 10%. This receptor was obtained from a woman in her 70s with COVID-19, enrolled during active disease. Material: peripheral blood. The rearrangement links TRBV28 to TRBJ1-2; 11 bases map to TRBD1. The CDR3 bases are TGTGCCAGCAGTTCGTCGGACAGGGGGCTTGTCTATGGCTACACCTTC. Residues: CASSSSDRGLVYGYTF.